A single TCR beta chain is shown here with its context. Its antigen is unidentified. Additional DNA sequences in this sample encode the identical CDR3. The data stem from a study of shared clonotypes between healthy human individuals. V lost 2 bases, J lost 1 base, and 9 bases lay in between. Germline CDR1 is SGHRS and CDR2 is YFSETQ. CDR3 length: 15 residues. Study-level findings and limits: Donor scarcity curtailed the genetic and exposure-history diversity represented herein.

Sorted-subset replicate PCR reactions were performed with roughly 200 ng DNA, corresponding to roughly 29,000 T cell genomes. This table comes from immunoSEQ multiplex PCR, and its TCRdb copy is limited to in-frame clones, with some not included. The data hold about 2.4 million clones, with around 90% observed a single time. Each sample came from a Caucasian adult donor living in Nashville, Tennessee. The chain combines TRBV5-1 with TRBJ2-2; no clear D gene. The material sequenced was naive CD4+ T cells sorted from blood. Noted subset: CD45RA+ positively selected. The origin of this receptor is a man younger than 35 in good health. CDR3 DNA: TGCGCCAGCAGCTTTCCCGGGTTGAACACCGGGGAGCTGTTTTTT. Its translation: CASSFPGLNTGELFF.